These T cell receptor beta chains were read from a single sample in a study of T cell repertoires in cytomegalovirus infection. TCRdb called the reads again in MiXCR, with one record for every CDR3 protein. The repertoire includes about 450,000 distinct CDR3 sequences, approximately 31% of them detected once, and roughly 13% sits in the top ten. The sequenced sample was PBMCs. Receptor source: a human donor in good health (CMV status not recorded). Some clones in this sample may be carry-over from other donors' samples. Each CDR3 is given with its conserved first and last residue. The order of the fields is CDR3 protein, CDR3 DNA, V gene, clone size, D gene, J gene. D genes are given only for firm matches. A clone size is listed for some rows: how often the clone was seen (once, few, many), or a class if it is expanded.

CASRAGAGTGELFF | TGTGCCAGCAGGGCGGGGGCCGGAACCGGGGAGCTGTTTTTT | TRBV7-9 | few | NA | TRBJ2-2
CASSLGPHTEAFF | TGTGCCAGCAGCTTGGGGCCTCACACTGAAGCTTTCTTT | TRBV5-6 | NA | NA | TRBJ1-1
CASSYVVDGGYPF | TGTGCCAGCAGTTACGTAGTGGACGGTGGCTACCCCTTC | TRBV6-5 | NA | NA | TRBJ1-2
CASSLVGGGVRNEQFF | TGTGCCAGCAGCTTGGTAGGGGGAGGGGTTCGCAATGAGCAGTTCTTC | TRBV5-4 | many | NA | TRBJ2-1
CSSPEGDRGEQYF | TGCAGTTCCCCCGAGGGGGACCGCGGGGAGCAGTACTTC | TRBV20-1 | once | NA | TRBJ2-7
CASSLTSDLNSPLHF | TGTGCCAGCAGCTTGACCTCGGATTTAAATTCACCCCTCCACTTT | TRBV5-4 | few | NA | TRBJ1-6
CASSQLGRLSKRYF | TGCGCCAGCAGCCAACTGGGGCGACTGTCGAAAAGGTACTTC | TRBV4-1 | few | NA | TRBJ2-7
CSAPGQYYEQYF | TGCAGTGCGCCGGGACAGTACTACGAGCAGTACTTC | TRBV20-1 | NA | TRBD1 | TRBJ2-7
CASSLRQGDSYEQYF | TGTGCCAGCAGTCTGCGACAGGGGGACTCCTACGAGCAGTACTTC | TRBV27 | NA | TRBD1 | TRBJ2-7
CASSPRPPSGGKNAKRTQYF | TGTGCCAGCTCACCACGACCTCCTAGCGGGGGTAAGAACGCCAAGAGAACCCAGTACTTC | TRBV18 | once | TRBD2 | TRBJ2-5
CASRHQQGANTEAFF | TGTGCCAGCAGACATCAACAGGGGGCGAACACTGAAGCTTTCTTT | TRBV7-2 | many | TRBD1 | TRBJ1-1
CASSFSRDSGNTIYF | TGTGCCAGCAGCTTTAGTAGGGACTCTGGAAACACCATATATTTT | TRBV7-9 | NA | NA | TRBJ1-3
CSARDRHTGNTEAFF | TGCAGTGCTAGAGATCGTCACACGGGGAACACTGAAGCTTTCTTT | TRBV20-1 | few | NA | TRBJ1-1
CATGVRGGEQYF | TGTGCCACAGGAGTGAGAGGGGGCGAGCAGTACTTC | TRBV11-2 | many | NA | TRBJ2-7
CASSTANQETQYF | TGTGCCAGCAGCACCGCGAATCAAGAGACCCAGTACTTC | TRBV7-2 | many | NA | TRBJ2-5
CASSNKGGAGNTEAFF | TGTGCCAGCAGCAATAAGGGGGGCGCAGGGAACACTGAAGCTTTCTTT | TRBV7-9 | NA | NA | TRBJ1-1
CASSSQRGGSSYNEQFF | TGTGCCAGCTCATCCCAGCGGGGGGGCAGCTCCTACAATGAGCAGTTCTTC | TRBV18 | NA | TRBD2 | TRBJ2-1
CASSLDLGIRSGGYPF | TGTGCCAGCAGCTTAGACCTTGGGATTAGATCGGGTGGCTACCCCTTC | TRBV11-2 | NA | NA | TRBJ1-2
CASSSHRGNYGYTF | TGTGCCAGCAGTTCCCACAGGGGGAACTATGGCTACACCTTC | TRBV27 | NA | TRBD1 | TRBJ1-2
CASSQASGGVSYNEQFF | TGTGCCAGCAGCCAAGCTTCCGGGGGGGTCTCTTACAATGAGCAGTTCTTC | TRBV4-1 | NA | TRBD2 | TRBJ2-1
CASSPGGEGEQFF | TGCGCCAGCAGTCCGGGGGGGGAGGGTGAGCAGTTCTTC | TRBV5-1 | NA | TRBD2 | TRBJ2-1
CASSQESSNRRSYTF | TGCGCCAGCAGCCAGGAATCTAGTAACCGGCGGAGCTACACCTTC | TRBV4-1 | NA | NA | TRBJ1-2
CASSSDRGSNQPQHF | TGTGCCAGCAGCTCAGACAGGGGTAGCAATCAGCCCCAGCATTTT | TRBV7-9 | few | TRBD1 | TRBJ1-5
CASSQLDGTYEQYF | TGTGCCAGCAGCCAACTGGACGGGACCTACGAGCAGTACTTC | TRBV7-8 | many | NA | TRBJ2-7
CASSLAGSRQETQYF | TGTGCCAGCAGTTTAGCGGGTTCCCGCCAAGAGACCCAGTACTTC | TRBV28 | NA | NA | TRBJ2-5
CASLTGTGVDGYTF | TGTGCCAGCCTTACAGGGACCGGTGTGGATGGCTACACCTTC | TRBV19 | many | NA | TRBJ1-2
CASSLVPGQGAHEQYF | TGTGCCAGCAGCTTAGTACCCGGACAGGGGGCCCACGAGCAGTACTTC | TRBV7-2 | many | TRBD1 | TRBJ2-7
CASSAYRGNTEAFF | TGTGCCAGCAGCGCTTACAGGGGAAACACTGAAGCTTTCTTT | TRBV7-2 | few | TRBD1 | TRBJ1-1
CATSDPTVMAGSYNEQFF | TGTGCCACCAGTGATCCGACCGTGATGGCGGGCTCCTACAATGAGCAGTTCTTC | TRBV24-1 | few | NA | TRBJ2-1
CASSQDKQGVTNEKLFF | TGTGCCAGCAGCCAAGATAAACAGGGGGTAACTAATGAAAAACTGTTTTTT | TRBV4-2 | NA | TRBD1 | TRBJ1-4
CASKGQGKNEQFF | TGTGCCAGTAAGGGACAGGGGAAGAATGAGCAGTTCTTC | TRBV19 | many | TRBD1 | TRBJ2-1
CASGWLRTSGGLYEQYF | TGTGCCAGCGGGTGGCTGCGGACTAGCGGGGGGTTATACGAGCAGTACTTC | TRBV28 | few | TRBD2 | TRBJ2-7
CASSHRNRDRAEKLFF | TGTGCCAGCAGCCACCGAAACCGGGACAGGGCTGAAAAACTGTTTTTT | TRBV7-9 | NA | TRBD1 | TRBJ1-4
CSAKVGSSGNTIYF | TGCAGTGCTAAAGTGGGGAGCTCTGGAAACACCATATATTTT | TRBV20-1 | few | NA | TRBJ1-3
CASSQDLGGGGETQYF | TGTGCCAGCAGCCAAGATCTCGGCGGGGGGGGAGAGACCCAGTACTTC | TRBV3-1 | few | TRBD2 | TRBJ2-5
CAVEGKGDSYEQYF | TGTGCCGTCGAGGGTAAGGGAGATTCCTACGAGCAGTACTTC | TRBV28 | many | NA | TRBJ2-7
CASSQRSSTDTQYF | TGCGCCAGCAGCCAGAGGTCTAGCACAGATACGCAGTATTTT | TRBV4-3 | few | NA | TRBJ2-3
CAIRQVGGYTF | TGTGCCATCAGACAGGTGGGAGGCTACACCTTC | TRBV10-3 | many | NA | TRBJ1-2
CASSYDRFYDQPQHF | TGTGCCAGCAGTTACGACCGGTTCTACGATCAGCCCCAGCATTTT | TRBV6-2/TRBV6-3 | NA | NA | TRBJ1-5
CASSLGGTRATDTQYF | TGTGCCAGCAGTCTCGGAGGGACGAGGGCCACAGATACGCAGTATTTT | TRBV27 | NA | NA | TRBJ2-3
CASSDFYLSDGYTF | TGTGCCAGCAGTGACTTCTATTTGAGCGATGGCTACACCTTC | TRBV2 | many | NA | TRBJ1-2
CASSQEETGGPTNTEAFF | TGTGCCAGCAGCCAAGAAGAGACAGGGGGGCCCACGAACACTGAAGCTTTCTTT | TRBV4-2 | NA | TRBD1 | TRBJ1-1
CASSPGQAERVF | TGTGCCAGCAGCCCCGGACAGGCCGAACGGGTCTTT | TRBV7-9 | few | TRBD1 | TRBJ1-6